The next 18 T cell receptor beta chains were all read from a single sample in a study of T cell repertoires in cytomegalovirus infection. TCRdb re-called the reads with MiXCR, one entry per CDR3 protein. This table has some 940,000 distinct CDR3 sequences, roughly 31% appearing once. Their target antigens are unknown. This sample comprised cultured CD8+ T cells from PBMCs, obtained from culture after CMV antigen stimulation. The receptors originated from a human donor in good health (CMV status not recorded). Some clones in this sample may be carry-over from other donors' samples.

This clonotype occurred a few times. The rearrangement links TRBV7-9 to TRBJ1-1; 7 bases line up with TRBD1. Per the germline V gene, CDR1 is SEHNR and CDR2 is FQNEAQ (reference sequence). After removal of 4 bases from V and 5 bases from J, the junction contained 10 bases not matched to a gene. This CDR3 region has 15 residues. The CDR3 here is CASSSPGTAGTEAFF. In DNA form, the CDR3 reads TGTGCCAGCAGCTCCCCCGGGACAGCCGGGACTGAAGCTTTCTTT. The full variable domain, with the rest looked up from reference TRBV7-9 and TRBJ1-1, is DTGVSQNPRHKITKRGQNVTFRCDPISEHNRLYWYRQTLGQGPEFLTYFQNEAQLEKSRLLSDRFSAERPKGSFSTLEIQRTEQGDSAMYLCASSSPGTAGTEAFFGQGTRLTVV.

A few counts support this clonotype. The chain employs TRBV28 and TRBJ2-1; 7 bases are shared with TRBD1. The CDR3 covers 13 residues. Trimming removed 11 bases from V and 0 bases from J; junction bases left unmatched: 4. Germline lookup yields CDR1 MDHEN and CDR2 SYDVKM. The CDR3 protein is CAGGQSSYNEQFF. In DNA, the CDR3 is TGTGCCGGGGGACAGAGCTCCTACAATGAGCAGTTCTTC.

This clonotype was detected many times. V usage is TRBV7-6 and J usage is TRBJ1-2, with 9 bases identical to TRBD1. Trimming removed 5 bases from V and 7 bases from J; junction bases left unmatched: 5. Germline V CDR1 and CDR2: SGHVS, FNYEAQ. The CDR3 runs 13 residues. The CDR3 DNA sequence: TGTGCCAGCAGCCCCGGGACAGGGTCTGGCTACACCTTC. Its protein is CASSPGTGSGYTF. The complete variable domain, with remaining parts taken from reference TRBV7-6 and TRBJ1-2, reads GAGVSQSPRYKVTKRGQDVALRCDPISGHVSLYWYRQALGQGPEFLTYFNYEAQQDKSGLPNDRFSAERPEGSISTLTIQRTEQRDSAMYRCASSPGTGSGYTFGSGTRLTVV.

This clonotype was observed a handful of times. The chain recombines TRBV24-1 with TRBJ2-2, with D unresolved. This CDR3 spans 15 amino acids. The germline V and J ends were trimmed by 5 bases and 4 bases, with 13 bases remaining between them. CDR1 is KGHDR and CDR2 is SFDVKD in the germline V gene. This CDR3 is CATSVGLGSTGELFF. Here the CDR3 DNA reads TGTGCCACCAGTGTGGGTTTGGGGTCCACCGGGGAGCTGTTTTTT.

The rearrangement links TRBV6-5 to TRBJ2-5; TRBD2 agrees at 10 bases. With V trimmed by 1 base and J by 5 bases, 7 bases remained unmatched. In germline, CDR1 is MNHEY, CDR2 SVGAGI. There are 16 residues in the CDR3. Here the CDR3 DNA reads TGTGCCAGCAGTTACTACAGCGGGGGGGACCGCGAGACCCAGTACTTC. Protein product: CASSYYSGGDRETQYF.

To note about this clonotype: One end of the junction fails to match germline, which may point to a read error. The chain is built from TRBV7-8 and TRBJ2-3, with 11 nucleotides matching TRBD2. The length of the CDR3 is 15 residues. Germline CDR1 SGHVS, CDR2 FQNEAQ. In DNA form, the CDR3 reads TGTGCCAGCGGCTTAGCTAGCGGGGGGTCAGATACGCAGTATTTT. This gives the protein CASGLASGGSDTQYF.

This clonotype turned up a few times. The V gene is TRBV27, the J gene TRBJ2-7; TRBD1 matches 8 bases. The CDR3 runs to 13 residues. CDR1 and CDR2 from the germline V gene are MNHEY and SMNVEV (reference sequence). J gave up 0 bases and V 6 bases, and 1 base lay outside the gene matches. In nucleotides, the CDR3 is TGTGCCAGCAGGGGACAGGACTCCTACGAGCAGTACTTC. Translation: CASRGQDSYEQYF.

V is TRBV12-3 or TRBV12-4 and J is TRBJ1-1; D gene uncertain. V was pared by 3 bases and J by 6 bases, with 8 bases between. The CDR3 spans 12 residues. In DNA form, the CDR3 reads TGTGCCAGCAGTTTTGCCAGGCCTGAAGCTTTCTTT. Encoded protein: CASSFARPEAFF.

J is TRBJ2-1 and V is TRBV19; D tentatively fits TRBD1 or TRBD2 (6 bases each). The V gene's germline CDR1 is LNHDA and CDR2 SQIVND (reference sequence). The length of the CDR3 is 15 residues. The V end was cut by 5 bases, the J end by 5 bases, with 16 bases between. CDR3 nucleotide sequence: TGTGCCAGTAGTGGCTGGGGGGCTAGGAACAATGAGCAGTTCTTC. Translating gives CASSGWGARNNEQFF.

This clonotype showed up many times. The V call is TRBV7-2, the J call TRBJ2-5, with 13 bases matching TRBD2. V was clipped by 4 bases and J by 4 bases; unmatched bases: 6. The germline V gene has CDR1 SGHTA and CDR2 FQGNSA. The CDR3 is 16 residues long. The DNA of the CDR3 is TGTGCCAGCAGCTCTTGGACTAGCGGGGGAGGAGAGACCCAGTACTTC. This sequence encodes CASSSWTSGGGETQYF.

In this sample, this clonotype turned up a few times. The V and J genes are TRBV9 and TRBJ1-1; D is unclear. This CDR3 region has 14 residues. V lost 5 bases and J 4 bases, leaving 15 bases between the germline ends. In germline, CDR1 is SGDLS, CDR2 YYNGEE. Written as DNA, the CDR3 is TGTGCCAGCAGTCGATTCGAAAGGGTCACTGAAGCTTTCTTT. It encodes CASSRFERVTEAFF.

This rearrangement joins TRBV6-1 to TRBJ1-2; a possible D gene is TRBD1 (6 bases). Per the germline V gene, CDR1 is MNHNS and CDR2 is SASEGT. There are 11 residues in the CDR3. Trimming cost V 7 bases and J 5 bases, with 8 bases left between them. The CDR3 reads CASKGVYGYTF. The DNA of the CDR3 is TGTGCCAGCAAGGGGGTGTATGGCTACACCTTC.

This clonotype has just a few counts. This sequence joins TRBV6-1 and TRBJ2-5; 10 bases fit TRBD1. The CDR3 length is 17 residues. In germline, CDR1 is MNHNS, CDR2 SASEGT. Losses at the gene ends were 7 bases for V and 0 bases for J; bases not matched to a gene: 11. The CDR3 region is CASTHRDRGRHQETQYF. The CDR3 bases are TGTGCCAGCACTCACCGGGACAGGGGCCGACACCAAGAGACCCAGTACTTC.

A remark on this clonotype: This may come from a read error, since a much larger clone is one base off. This chain connects TRBV7-6 to TRBJ1-2; a weak D match, TRBD1 (5 bases). Deletions cut 1 base from V and 8 bases from J, with 8 bases between. Germline CDR1 reads SGHVS; CDR2 reads FNYEAQ. The CDR3 consists of 12 residues. In nucleotides, the CDR3 is TGTGCCAGCAGCTTAGAGGGGTTGGGCTACACCTTC. This gives the protein CASSLEGLGYTF.

This clonotype came up a few times. This chain links TRBV7-6 with TRBJ2-3; D is undetermined. Trimming removed 2 bases at V and 1 base at J, with 10 bases between. CDR1 is SGHVS and CDR2 is FNYEAQ in the germline V gene. CDR3 length equals 15 residues. In DNA form, the CDR3 reads TGTGCCAGCAGCTTATTGCTCACCCGCACAGATACGCAGTATTTT. It codes for CASSLLLTRTDTQYF.

In this sample, this clonotype turned up a few times. The genes are TRBV12-3 or TRBV12-4 and TRBJ1-6, with D hard to call. The V end was cut by 6 bases, the J end by 2 bases, with 8 bases between. The CDR3 consists of 14 residues. CDR3 DNA: TGTGCCAGCAGACGCGGCCCCTATAATTCACCCCTCCACTTT. The encoded protein is CASRRGPYNSPLHF.

J is TRBJ2-1 and V is TRBV27, with 12 bases identical to TRBD2. CDR1 and CDR2 from the germline V gene are MNHEY and SMNVEV (reference sequence). The CDR3 covers 16 residues. V shed 11 bases, J shed 2 bases, and the junction held 10 bases outside the gene matches. CDR3 amino acids: CAVLAGGSWPYNEQFF. As DNA, the CDR3 is TGTGCCGTCCTAGCGGGAGGGTCTTGGCCCTACAATGAGCAGTTCTTC.

In this sample, this clonotype turned up a few times. The V and J genes are TRBV4-3 and TRBJ1-3, with a weak D call TRBD1 (5 bases). The ends were cut back, 4 bases at V and 1 base at J, with 20 bases in the middle. From germline, CDR1 is LGHNA and CDR2 YSLEER. This CDR3 region has 18 residues. CDR3 loop: CASSPNSLTVFSGNTIYF. CDR3 DNA: TGCGCCAGCAGCCCCAACTCACTGACAGTATTTTCTGGAAACACCATATATTTT.